This T cell receptor (beta chain) appears in the sequencing data of a study of spatial heterogeneity in lung cancer. Study information: At a median of approximately 23 months after resection, follow-up PBMC samples were sequenced when available. Detection consistently yielded more beta chains than alpha chains. As counted in raw reads, each unique TCR and UMI combination appeared more than ten times on average.

V lost 4 bases, J lost 7 bases, and 5 bases stayed unmatched. Germline V gives CDR1 SGHNT, CDR2 YENEEA. CDR3 length: 14 amino acids. The time point denotes: blood at routine non-recurrence follow-up after resection. Individual TCR cDNA molecules each bore their own unique molecular identifier. A single record per CDR3 protein comes from TCRdb applying MiXCR to the 5' RACE reads. The sample yields about 94,000 distinct CDR3 sequences, just under 20% seen once. This specimen consisted of PBMCs, obtained at follow-up. The chain is built from TRBV11-3 and TRBJ2-2, with 8 bases fitting TRBD1. The clonotype was recovered from a male donor with early-stage non-small cell lung cancer. CDR3 DNA sequence: TGTGCCAGCAGCTCGACAGGGGACGGCGGGGAGCTGTTTTTT. Its protein product is CASSSTGDGGELFF.